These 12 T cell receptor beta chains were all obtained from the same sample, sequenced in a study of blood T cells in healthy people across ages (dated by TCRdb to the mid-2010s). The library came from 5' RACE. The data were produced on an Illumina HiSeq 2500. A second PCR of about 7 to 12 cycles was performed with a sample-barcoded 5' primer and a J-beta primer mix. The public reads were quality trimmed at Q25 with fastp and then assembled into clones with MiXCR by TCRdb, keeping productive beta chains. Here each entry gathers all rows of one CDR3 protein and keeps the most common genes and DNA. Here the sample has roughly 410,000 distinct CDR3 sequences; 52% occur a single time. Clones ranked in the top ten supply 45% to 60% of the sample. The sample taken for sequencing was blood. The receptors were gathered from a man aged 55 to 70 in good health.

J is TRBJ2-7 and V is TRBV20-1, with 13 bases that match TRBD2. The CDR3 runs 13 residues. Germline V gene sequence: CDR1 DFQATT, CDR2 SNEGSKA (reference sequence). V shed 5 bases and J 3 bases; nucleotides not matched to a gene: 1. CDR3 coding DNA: TGCAGTGCTGGGACTAGCGGGGACTACGAGCAGTACTTC. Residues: CSAGTSGDYEQYF.

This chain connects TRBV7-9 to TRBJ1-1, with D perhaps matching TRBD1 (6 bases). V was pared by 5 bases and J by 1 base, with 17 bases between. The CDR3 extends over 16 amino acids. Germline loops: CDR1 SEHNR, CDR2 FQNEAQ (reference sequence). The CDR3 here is CASSDEQGQPNTEAFF. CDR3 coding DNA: TGTGCCAGCAGCGATGAACAGGGTCAACCGAACACTGAAGCTTTCTTT.

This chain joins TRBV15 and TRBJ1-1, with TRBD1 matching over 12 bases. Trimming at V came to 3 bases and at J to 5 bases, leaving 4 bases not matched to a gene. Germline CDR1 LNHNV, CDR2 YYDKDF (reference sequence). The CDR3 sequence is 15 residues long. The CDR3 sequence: CATSSLGQGATEAFF. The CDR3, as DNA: TGTGCCACCAGCAGCCTGGGACAGGGGGCAACTGAAGCTTTCTTT.

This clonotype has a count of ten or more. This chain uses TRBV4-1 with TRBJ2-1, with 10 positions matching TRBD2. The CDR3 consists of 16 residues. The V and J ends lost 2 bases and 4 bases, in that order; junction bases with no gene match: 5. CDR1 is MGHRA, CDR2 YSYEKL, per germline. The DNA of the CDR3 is TGCGCCAGCAGCCAACCGGGACTAGCGAATTACAATGAGCAGTTCTTC. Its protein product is CASSQPGLANYNEQFF.

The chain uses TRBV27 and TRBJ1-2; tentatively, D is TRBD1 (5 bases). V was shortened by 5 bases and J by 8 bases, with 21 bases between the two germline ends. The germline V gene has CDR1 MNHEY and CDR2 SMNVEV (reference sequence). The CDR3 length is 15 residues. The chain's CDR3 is CASSPVAGRLEGYTF. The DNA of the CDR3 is TGTGCCAGCAGTCCCGTAGCGGGGCGACTCGAGGGCTACACCTTC.

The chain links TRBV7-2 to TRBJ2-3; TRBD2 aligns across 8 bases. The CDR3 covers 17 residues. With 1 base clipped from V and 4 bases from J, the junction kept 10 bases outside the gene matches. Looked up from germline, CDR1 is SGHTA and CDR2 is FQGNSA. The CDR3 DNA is TGTGCCAGCAGCTTAGGGCTTTTTACGGGAGGGGCAGATACGCAGTATTTT. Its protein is CASSLGLFTGGADTQYF.

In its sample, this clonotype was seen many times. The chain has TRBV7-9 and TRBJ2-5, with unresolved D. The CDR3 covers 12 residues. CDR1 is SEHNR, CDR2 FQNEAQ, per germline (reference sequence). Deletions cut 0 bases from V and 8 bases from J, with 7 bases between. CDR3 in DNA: TGTGCCAGCAGCTTAGCCGGGTCAACCCAGTACTTC. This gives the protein CASSLAGSTQYF.

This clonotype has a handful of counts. The CDR3 nucleotides are TGTGCCAGCAGCCAAGTGGAGCCCGCGGTAGGCACAGATACGCAGTATTTT. This sequence encodes CASSQVEPAVGTDTQYF. The genes are TRBV4-2 and TRBJ2-3, with D hard to call. Germline V gene data show CDR1 as LGHNA and CDR2 as YNFKEQ. V was cut by 1 base and J by 1 base, with 15 bases left in between. CDR3 size: 17 residues.

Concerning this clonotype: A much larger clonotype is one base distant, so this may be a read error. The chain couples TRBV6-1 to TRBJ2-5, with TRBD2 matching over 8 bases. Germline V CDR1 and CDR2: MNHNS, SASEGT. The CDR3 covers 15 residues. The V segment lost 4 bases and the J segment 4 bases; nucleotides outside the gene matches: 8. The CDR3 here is CASSGGAGAPETQYF. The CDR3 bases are TGTGCCAGCAGTGGGGGAGCGGGAGCACCAGAGACCCAGTACTTC.

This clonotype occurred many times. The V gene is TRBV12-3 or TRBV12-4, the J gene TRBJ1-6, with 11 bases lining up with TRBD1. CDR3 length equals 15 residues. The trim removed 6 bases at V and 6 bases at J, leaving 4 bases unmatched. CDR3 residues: CASSRGTGGNSPLHF. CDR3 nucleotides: TGTGCCAGCAGCCGGGGGACAGGGGGTAATTCACCCCTCCACTTT.

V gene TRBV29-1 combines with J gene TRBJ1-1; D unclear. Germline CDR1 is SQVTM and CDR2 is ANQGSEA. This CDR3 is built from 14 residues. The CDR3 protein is CGTKEDRTFTEAFF. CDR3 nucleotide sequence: TGCGGAACAAAAGAGGATCGGACCTTTACCGAAGCTTTCTTT. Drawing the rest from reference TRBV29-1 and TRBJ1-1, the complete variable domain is SAVISQKPSRDICQRGTSLTIQCQVDSQVTMMFWYRQQPGQSLTLIATANQGSEATYESGFVIDKFPISRPNLTFSTLTVSNMSPEDSSIYLCGTKEDRTFTEAFFGQGTRLTVV.

CDR3 DNA: TGTGCCAGCAGCTACGGGACTTCCAGCTACACAGATACGCAGTATTTT. Translation: CASSYGTSSYTDTQYF. The genes are TRBV7-8 and TRBJ2-3; D is possibly TRBD2 (6 bases). V dropped 4 bases and J dropped 2 bases, with 16 bases sitting between them. From germline, CDR1 is SGHVS and CDR2 FQNEAQ. This CDR3 is built from 16 residues.